Below, 29 T cell receptor gamma chains from the same sample are listed, as sequenced in a study of gamma-delta T cells after stem cell transplantation. TCRdb re-called clones from the RT-PCR reads via CATT. This repertoire shows about 500 gamma-chain clones, approximately 63% found once; its top ten account for roughly a third. Sequencing used gamma-delta T cells. All receptors come from a human donor. It is not recorded whose cells these are; they may come from a transplant donor.

The chain recombines TRGV9 with TRGJP. Assignment of the J gene here rests on matching the DNA to germline, because TCRdb gives none. CDR1 is GITISATS and CDR2 is ISYDGTV in the germline V gene (reference sequence). J was trimmed by 1 base and V by 0 bases; bases with no gene match: 0. CDR3 length: 17 amino acids. DNA for the CDR3: TGTGCCTTGTGGGAGGTGGGGCAAGAGTTGGGCAAAAAAATCAAGGTATTT. Residues: CALWEVGQELGKKIKVF.

Details on this clone: A read error may explain this, as a much larger clone is one base away. Additional DNA sequences in this sample encode the identical CDR3. The V gene is TRGV9, the J gene TRGJP. Assignment of the J gene here rests on matching the DNA to germline, because TCRdb gives none. Germline V gives CDR1 GITISATS, CDR2 ISYDGTV (reference sequence). The CDR3 has 16 amino acids. Trimming took 0 bases from V and 6 from J; bases not matched to a gene: 2. CDR3 sequence reads: CALWEVPELGKKIKVF. The CDR3 DNA reads as TGTGCCTTGTGGGAGGTGCCAGAGTTGGGCAAAAAAATCAAGGTATTT.

The chain has TRGV2 and TRGJ1 or TRGJ2. No J gene is reported in TCRdb; it was inferred here by comparing the DNA with germline. The CDR3 has 13 residues. V trimming: 2 bases; J trimming: 7 bases; junction bases outside the gene matches: 8. Germline lookup yields CDR1 EGSNGY and CDR2 YDSYNSKV. CDR3 sequence reads: CATWDVPGYKKLF. The CDR3 DNA reads TGTGCCACCTGGGACGTACCGGGGTATAAGAAACTCTTT.

This chain links TRGV9 with TRGJP. Matching the DNA to germline supplied the J gene, which TCRdb does not give. The germline V gene encodes CDR1 GITISATS and CDR2 ISYDGTV (reference sequence). The CDR3 spans 16 residues. V shed 5 bases, J shed 4 bases, and the junction held 5 bases outside the gene matches. The CDR3 loop reads CALWAAQELGKKIKVF. CDR3 nucleotide sequence: TGTGCCTTGTGGGCCGCTCAAGAGTTGGGCAAAAAAATCAAGGTATTT.

This clone came up once. CDR3 loop: CALWEVLFEELGKKIKVF. The CDR3 nucleotides are TGTGCCTTGTGGGAGGTGCTATTCGAGGAGTTGGGCAAAAAAATCAAGGTATTT. V and J are TRGV9 and TRGJP. The J gene, left out of TCRdb, was set here by checking the DNA against germline. The CDR3 is 18 amino acids. Looked up from germline, CDR1 is GITISATS and CDR2 is ISYDGTV (reference sequence). With 0 bases clipped from V and 7 bases from J, the junction kept 9 bases outside the gene matches.

This clone was found a few times. CDR3 bases: TGTGCCTTGTGGGAGGCCCCCCGAGAGTTGGGCAAAAAAATCAAGGTATTT. Amino acid sequence: CALWEAPRELGKKIKVF. The chain recombines TRGV9 with TRGJP. The J gene, not given by TCRdb, was assigned here from a germline match of the nucleotide sequence. The CDR3 runs to 17 residues. V was pared by 2 bases and J by 6 bases, with 7 bases of the junction left unmatched. CDR1 and CDR2 (germline): GITISATS, ISYDGTV (reference sequence).

Concerning this clone itself: This likely reflects a read error, since a far larger clone is one base away. The V gene is given as TRGV3, and no J gene call is available. Germline CDR1 VTNTFY, CDR2 YDVSTARD (reference sequence). This CDR3 spans 15 amino acids. This chain's CDR3 is CATWDRRRSDWIETF. For the CDR3, the DNA is TGTGCCACCTGGGACAGGCGTCGTAGTGATTGGATCGAGACGTTT.

Worth noting for this clone: This likely reflects a read error, since a far larger clone is one base away. For the V gene the call is TRGV3; the J gene has no call. The CDR3 extends over 13 amino acids. Germline-derived CDR1 and CDR2 are VTNTFY and YDVSTARD (reference sequence). Here the CDR3 reads CATWDRRNYKKLF. CDR3 nucleotide sequence: TGTGCCACCTGGGACAGGCGAAATTATAAGAAACTATTT.

J is TRGJ1 or TRGJ2 and V is TRGV3. The J gene, not given by TCRdb, was assigned here from a germline match of the nucleotide sequence. Germline V gene data show CDR1 as VTNTFY and CDR2 as YDVSTARD (reference sequence). J lost 1 base, V lost 0 bases, and 15 bases had no gene match. This CDR3 has 18 amino acids. The CDR3 bases are TGTGCCACCTGGGACAGGCGCCGCCATTCGGGCAATTATTATAAGAAACTCTTT. Translated, it gives CATWDRRRHSGNYYKKLF.

V gene TRGV9 combines with J gene TRGJP. The J gene, left out of TCRdb, was set here by checking the DNA against germline. The CDR3 is made up of 16 amino acids. The junction had 4 bases not matched to a gene; V was cut back by 2 bases and J by 6 bases. Per germline, CDR1 GITISATS and CDR2 ISYDGTV (reference sequence). This CDR3 reads CALWEGAELGKKIKVF. In DNA form, the CDR3 reads TGTGCCTTGTGGGAGGGAGCAGAGTTGGGCAAAAAAATCAAGGTATTT.

The chain is built from TRGV9 and TRGJP. The J gene, not given by TCRdb, was assigned here from a germline match of the nucleotide sequence. The CDR3 extends over 16 amino acids. Germline-derived CDR1 and CDR2 are GITISATS and ISYDGTV (reference sequence). Losses at the gene ends were 2 bases for V and 9 bases for J; bases not matched to a gene: 7. CDR3 bases: TGTGCCTTGTGGGAGGATGCTGGGTTGGGCAAAAAAATCAAGGTATTT. This translates into CALWEDAGLGKKIKVF.

This chain uses TRGV2 with TRGJ1 or TRGJ2. Because TCRdb records no J gene, it was assigned here through a match of the DNA to germline. CDR1 and CDR2 from the germline V gene are EGSNGY and YDSYNSKV. Losses at the gene ends were 0 bases for V and 0 bases for J; bases not matched to a gene: 2. CDR3 length: 14 amino acids. The CDR3 DNA reads as TGTGCCACCTGGGACGGGGAGAATTATTATAAGAAACTCTTT. Translating gives CATWDGENYYKKLF.

The J gene is TRGJ1 or TRGJ2, the V gene TRGV3. TCRdb carries no J gene annotation; the J gene was assigned here by matching the DNA with germline. The trim removed 2 bases at V and 3 bases at J, leaving 7 bases unmatched. CDR1 is VTNTFY and CDR2 is YDVSTARD in the germline V gene (reference sequence). This CDR3 has 14 residues. CDR3 sequence: CATWDKKSYYKKLF. The CDR3 DNA is TGTGCCACCTGGGACAAGAAGAGTTATTATAAGAAACTCTTT.

Worth noting for this clone: One end of the junction fails to match germline, which may point to a read error. This chain uses TRGV9 with TRGJP. No J gene was available from TCRdb, and it was assigned here by a germline match of the DNA. The CDR3 has 15 residues. From germline, CDR1 is GITISATS and CDR2 ISYDGTV (reference sequence). The CDR3 DNA follows: TGTGCCTTGCGGGACAAGGAGTTGGGCAAAAAAATCAAGGTATTT. It yields the protein CALRDKELGKKIKVF.

The V call is TRGV2, the J call TRGJ1 or TRGJ2. TCRdb supplies no J gene; here it was assigned by aligning the nucleotide sequence to germline. The CDR3 loop spans 11 amino acids. V gave up 5 bases and J gave up 9 bases; unmatched junction bases: 7. The germline CDR1 and CDR2 sequences are EGSNGY and YDSYNSKV. The CDR3 DNA follows: TGTGCCACCTGGGTCGAGACTAAGAAACTCTTT. This gives the protein CATWVETKKLF.

This clone rates as large. This sequence joins TRGV3 and TRGJ1 or TRGJ2. The J gene, missing from TCRdb, was assigned here through DNA to germline matching. CDR1 and CDR2 from the germline V gene are VTNTFY and YDVSTARD (reference sequence). The CDR3 covers 14 residues. With 1 base clipped from V and 8 bases from J, the junction kept 11 bases outside the gene matches. The CDR3 DNA sequence: TGTGCCACCTGGGACAGAACATATCGGGATAAGAAACTCTTT. As protein: CATWDRTYRDKKLF.

The rearrangement uses TRGV9 and TRGJP. The J gene was missing in TCRdb and was found by matching the end of the DNA to germline. The V gene end was trimmed by 1 base and the J gene end by 7 bases; junction bases not matched to a gene: 10. Germline CDR1 GITISATS, CDR2 ISYDGTV (reference sequence). This CDR3 region has 18 residues. The chain's CDR3 is CALWEVWRGELGKKIKVF. CDR3 nucleotides: TGTGCCTTGTGGGAGGTCTGGAGAGGGGAGTTGGGCAAAAAAATCAAGGTATTT.

The chain carries TRGV9 and TRGJP. Matching the DNA to germline supplied the J gene, which TCRdb does not give. CDR3 length: 17 amino acids. In germline, CDR1 is GITISATS, CDR2 ISYDGTV (reference sequence). V lost 2 bases and J lost 7; bases outside the gene matches: 8. Written as DNA, the CDR3 is TGTGCCTTGTGGGAGGCCCTTTTGGAGTTGGGCAAAAAAATCAAGGTATTT. This gives the protein CALWEALLELGKKIKVF.

The chain has TRGV4 and TRGJ1 or TRGJ2. TCRdb does not report a J gene; here it was assigned by matching the DNA to germline references. CDR1 and CDR2 (germline): EGSTGY, YDSYTSSV. This CDR3 contains 15 residues. J gave up 6 bases and V 0 bases, and 11 bases lay outside the gene matches. The CDR3: CATWDGSGMGYKKLF. The CDR3 DNA is TGTGCCACCTGGGATGGGTCGGGTATGGGTTATAAGAAACTCTTT.

The CDR3 DNA follows: TGTGCCTTGTGGGGGGAACAAGAGTTGGGCAAAAAAATCAAGGTATTT. Translating gives CALWGEQELGKKIKVF. V gene TRGV9 combines with J gene TRGJP. The J gene is not listed in TCRdb, so it was assigned here from a DNA match to germline. The V gene end was trimmed by 5 bases and the J gene end by 4 bases; junction bases not matched to a gene: 5. The CDR3 runs 16 residues. Looked up from germline, CDR1 is GITISATS and CDR2 is ISYDGTV (reference sequence).

Points on this clone: A read error is likely here: a far larger clone is one base away. This chain joins TRGV3 and TRGJ1 or TRGJ2. Matching the DNA to germline supplied the J gene, which TCRdb does not give. Germline assignment: CDR1 VTNTFY and CDR2 YDVSTARD (reference sequence). This CDR3 has 13 amino acids. J gave up 8 bases and V 0 bases, and 7 bases lay outside the gene matches. In DNA, the CDR3 is TGTGCCACCTGGGACAGGCGAAATGATAAGAAACTCTTT. Its translation is CATWDRRNDKKLF.

As to this clone: A far larger clone differs by one base, so this is likely a read error. V usage is TRGV9 and J usage is TRGJP. No J gene is reported in TCRdb; it was inferred here by comparing the DNA with germline. Germline V gives CDR1 GITISATS, CDR2 ISYDGTV (reference sequence). The CDR3 is 16 amino acids. CDR3 protein: CALWEVQKLGKKIKVF. The CDR3 nucleotides are TGTGCCTTGTGGGAGGTGCAAAAGTTGGGCAAAAAAATCAAGGTATTT.

Concerning this clone itself: One end of the junction does not line up with germline, which may come from a read error. The genes are TRGV9 and TRGJ1 or TRGJ2. TCRdb leaves out the J gene; it was filled in here by matching the DNA to germline. The length of the CDR3 is 13 residues. Germline values: CDR1 GITISATS, CDR2 ISYDGTV (reference sequence). In nucleotides, the CDR3 is TGTGCCGTGTGGGAGGCCGATTATTATAAGAAACTCTTT. Residues: CAVWEADYYKKLF.

The J gene corresponds to TRGJ1 or TRGJ2; a V gene call is absent. The CDR3 extends over 13 amino acids. The CDR3 coding sequence is TGTGCCACCTGGGGGCCCTTTTTATATAAGAAACTCTTT. Translation gives CATWGPFLYKKLF.

A word on this clone: This sequence may be a read error, since a much larger clone differs from it by one base. The sample contains more than one DNA sequence encoding this CDR3. The V gene is TRGV9, the J gene TRGJP. The J gene, missing from TCRdb, was assigned here through DNA to germline matching. Germline V gene sequence: CDR1 GITISATS, CDR2 ISYDGTV (reference sequence). The CDR3 length is 16 residues. The CDR3 here is CALWEVQGLGKKIKVF. The DNA of the CDR3 is TGTGCCTTGTGGGAGGTGCAAGGGTTGGGCAAAAAAATCAAGGTATTT.

This clone was counted once. The J gene was identified as TRGJ1 or TRGJ2, and no V gene was called. The CDR3 sequence is 12 residues long. This CDR3 is CATWDDYYKKLF. In DNA, the CDR3 is TGTGCCACCTGGGACGATTATTATAAGAAACTCTTT.

The V call is TRGV9, the J call TRGJP. In the absence of a J gene in TCRdb, the DNA was matched to germline to assign it here. Germline V gene lookup returns CDR1 GITISATS and CDR2 ISYDGTV (reference sequence). This CDR3 comprises 19 residues. The V segment lost 0 bases and the J segment 5 bases; nucleotides outside the gene matches: 10. This CDR3 reads CALWEVLGPEELGKKIKVF. For the CDR3, the DNA is TGTGCCTTGTGGGAGGTGCTCGGGCCAGAAGAGTTGGGCAAAAAAATCAAGGTATTT.

V gene TRGV8 combines with J gene TRGJP1. TCRdb carries no J gene annotation; the J gene was assigned here by matching the DNA with germline. The CDR3 consists of 12 residues. Trimming at V came to 6 bases and at J to 11 bases, leaving 9 bases not matched to a gene. Germline V lookup: CDR1 VENAVY, CDR2 YDSYNSRV. The CDR3: CATWWDRWFKIF. Written as DNA, the CDR3 is TGTGCCACCTGGTGGGATAGGTGGTTCAAGATATTT.

The chain employs TRGV9 and TRGJP. No J gene is reported in TCRdb; it was inferred here by comparing the DNA with germline. This CDR3 is 19 amino acids long. Germline V lookup: CDR1 GITISATS, CDR2 ISYDGTV (reference sequence). The ends lost 0 bases at V and 7 bases at J; junction bases unmatched: 12. DNA for the CDR3: TGTGCCTTGTGGGAGGTGCAACGGGGAATTGAGTTGGGCAAAAAAATCAAGGTATTT. Protein product: CALWEVQRGIELGKKIKVF.